This T cell receptor beta chain is from a study of blood T cells in healthy people across ages. The second PCR ran roughly 6 to 11 cycles with a sample-barcoded 5' primer and J-beta primers. TCRdb re-called the 5' RACE reads with MiXCR, one entry per CDR3 protein. Here the sample spans around 2 million distinct CDR3 sequences, around 40% being singletons. This clonotype occurred a few times. CDR3 length: 15 amino acids. Deletions cut 1 base from V and 2 bases from J, with 11 bases between. CDR1 is SGHKS and CDR2 is YYEKEE in the germline V gene (reference sequence). The receptor's source is a human donor in good health. V gene TRBV5-5 combines with J gene TRBJ2-3; D call uncertain. Sequencing was performed on blood. CDR3 nucleotides: TGTGCCAGCAGCTTGAGTGACTTTGTCACAGATACGCAGTATTTT. Residues: CASSLSDFVTDTQYF.